These T cell receptor beta chains were read from a single sample in a study of cytomegalovirus exposure and HLA in healthy donors. TCRdb's table, derived via immunoSEQ multiplex PCR, lists solely in-frame clones and lacks some. The top ten hold approximately 2.4% of the sample, which has 150,000 to 200,000 clones, about four fifths seen once. Sequenced: PBMCs. Receptors were obtained from a woman between 50 and 59 years old in good health and CMV-seropositive. CDR3s include the opening cysteine and the closing phenylalanine or tryptophan. D genes are given only for firm matches. A row's size may be missing; if present it is once, few, many or a size class.

>TRBV19|TRBD2|15|TRBJ2-1|.
TGTGCCAGTAGTGCACCGGGACTAGCGGGGGCTGAGCAGTTCTTC
CASSAPGLAGAEQFF
>TRBV7-6|TRBD2|16|TRBJ2-3|.
TGTGCCAGCAGCCCAACAGCGGGGACGATTACAGATACGCAGTATTTT
CASSPTAGTITDTQYF
>TRBV7-6|.|14|TRBJ2-3|.
TGTGCCAGCAGCCGTGGGAGCGGCACAGATACGCAGTATTTT
CASSRGSGTDTQYF
>TRBV7-2|.|14|TRBJ2-5|once
TGTGCCAGCAGCTTAGTCGCGATTCCAGAGACCCAGTACTTC
CASSLVAIPETQYF
>TRBV25-1|.|14|TRBJ2-1|once
TGTGCCAGCAACCGGGGAGGGGGCTACAATGAGCAGTTCTTC
CASNRGGGYNEQFF
>TRBV28|.|11|TRBJ2-5|.
TGTGCCAGCACCGGTCATGAGACCCAGTACTTC
CASTGHETQYF
>TRBV6-6|TRBD1|14|TRBJ2-1|.
TGTGCCAGCAGTTACTCAGGGGACAGGGGTGAGCAGTTCTTC
CASSYSGDRGEQFF
>TRBV7-6|TRBD1|15|TRBJ1-4|few
TGTGCCAGCAGCCCAGGGGGGAAGGCTAATGAAAAACTGTTTTTT
CASSPGGKANEKLFF
>TRBV7-3|.|13|TRBJ2-7|.
TGTGCCAGCAGCTTAATATACCCGGGGGAGCAGTACTTC
CASSLIYPGEQYF
>TRBV28|.|11|TRBJ1-2|few
TGTGCCAGCAGTTTTATCTATGGCTACACCTTC
CASSFIYGYTF
>TRBV2|TRBD1|15|TRBJ1-6|.
TGTGCCAGCAGTGAAGAGGGGACAGGGGGCTCACCCCTCCACTTT
CASSEEGTGGSPLHF
>TRBV27|TRBD1|15|TRBJ2-5|.
TGTGCCAGCAGGCCCCTGGACAGGAGACAAGAGACCCAGTACTTC
CASRPLDRRQETQYF
>TRBV6-5|.|14|TRBJ2-5|.
TGTGCCAGTTACAAAGGATCGCAAGCGGAGACCCAGTACTTC
CASYKGSQAETQYF
>TRBV5-8|TRBD2|17|TRBJ2-6|.
TGTGCCAGCAGCTTCGGGGGGTGGAGGTCTGGGGCCAACGTCCTGACTTTC
CASSFGGWRSGANVLTF
>TRBV9|TRBD2|16|TRBJ2-1|once
TGTGCCAGCAGCGTAGGGACTAGCAAGTCCTACAATGAGCAGTTCTTC
CASSVGTSKSYNEQFF
>TRBV20-1|.|11|TRBJ1-1|.
TGCAGTGCAGGGGGGGACGCTGAAGCTTTCTTT
CSAGGDAEAFF
>TRBV7-3|TRBD2|16|TRBJ2-1|.
TGTGCCAGCAGCTATACCGGGGGGAGGACCTACAATGAGCAGTTCTTC
CASSYTGGRTYNEQFF
>TRBV15|.|13|TRBJ2-3|.
TGTGCCACCAGCAGAGATTGGCCAGAAGAGCAGTATTTT
CATSRDWPEEQYF
>TRBV7-9|TRBD2|16|TRBJ2-3|.
TGTGCCAGCAGCGTCATGACTAGCGGGGAGGCAGATACGCAGTATTTT
CASSVMTSGEADTQYF
>TRBV7-9|.|18|TRBJ2-2|few
TGTGCCAGCAGCTCTTCTGACAGGCTGTTCGCGAACACCGGGGAGCTGTTTTTT
CASSSSDRLFANTGELFF
>TRBV5-5|TRBD2|15|TRBJ2-5|.
TGTGCCAGCAGCAACGGACTAGCGGGGAGAGAGACCCAGTACTTC
CASSNGLAGRETQYF
>TRBV7-9|.|14|TRBJ1-4|once
TGTGCCAGCAGCTCGGGACAAACTAATGAAAAACTGTTTTTT
CASSSGQTNEKLFF
>TRBV5-4|TRBD1|15|TRBJ2-7|few
TGTGCCAGCAGCTTGGCCATGGGGACAGCCTACGAGCAGTACTTC
CASSLAMGTAYEQYF
>TRBV7-2|.|14|TRBJ1-3|.
TGTGCCAGCTCGAACAGGGAGTCAGGAAACACCATATATTTT
CASSNRESGNTIYF
>TRBV11-2|.|12|TRBJ2-5|.
TGTGCCAGCAGCTTAGCGGAAGAGACCCAGTACTTC
CASSLAEETQYF
>TRBV11-2|TRBD1|13|TRBJ1-1|.
TGTGCCAGCAGCCAACAGGGGGCGGCTGAAGCTTTCTTT
CASSQQGAAEAFF
>TRBV27|.|13|TRBJ1-3|.
TGTGCCACCGCGCGGGGGGTCGGAAACACCATATATTTT
CATARGVGNTIYF
>TRBV6-5|.|15|TRBJ2-3|.
TGTGCCAGCAGTTACGGCGCAGGGTTGGCAGATACGCAGTATTTT
CASSYGAGLADTQYF
>TRBV7-9|.|14|TRBJ1-1|.
TGTGCCAGCAGCCCCAGGAGGGCTGGCACTGAAGCTTTCTTT
CASSPRRAGTEAFF
>TRBV19|TRBD1|17|TRBJ2-1|.
TGTGCCAGTAGTATAGATCTAGGGACAGGGGGCTTGAATGAGCAGTTCTTC
CASSIDLGTGGLNEQFF
>TRBV4-2|TRBD1|15|TRBJ1-3|.
TGTGCCAGCAGCCAAATACGGACAGGGGAAAACACCATATATTTT
CASSQIRTGENTIYF
>TRBV5-8|.|15|TRBJ2-5|.
TGTGCCAGCAGCTTGGGGTACGGCAGCGGGGAGACCCAGTACTTC
CASSLGYGSGETQYF
>TRBV6-1|TRBD1|14|TRBJ2-1|.
TGTGCCAGCCGTACTCCCTCAGGGGGCAATGAGCAGTTCTTC
CASRTPSGGNEQFF
>TRBV6-1|.|13|TRBJ2-5|once
TGTGCCAGTAATCTGGGCAGCCTTGAGACCCAGTACTTC
CASNLGSLETQYF
>TRBV6-5|.|16|TRBJ2-7|once
TGTGCCAGCAGTTACTCGCGGGCCCCCGGAACCTACGAGCAGTACTTC
CASSYSRAPGTYEQYF
>TRBV7-3|.|14|TRBJ2-1|few
TGTGCCAGCAGCTTAAAGTCTAGTCTCGGTGAGCAGTTCTTC
CASSLKSSLGEQFF
>TRBV27|TRBD2|21|TRBJ2-3|.
TGTGCCAGCAGTTTTATCTCGCCGGGACTAGCGGGGGGAGCTAGCACAGATACGCAGTATTTT
CASSFISPGLAGGASTDTQYF
>TRBV7-8|TRBD1|15|TRBJ2-7|.
TGTGCCAGCAGCTCCGGACAGGGAAGATCCTACGAGCAGTACTTC
CASSSGQGRSYEQYF
>TRBV2|.|12|TRBJ2-7|.
TGTGCCAGCAGTGTAGATCGTTACGAGCAGTACTTC
CASSVDRYEQYF
>TRBV18|TRBD1|14|TRBJ1-1|few
TGTGCCAGCTCACCGGGACAGGCGATCACTGAAGCTTTCTTT
CASSPGQAITEAFF
>TRBV5-1|.|13|TRBJ2-7|.
TGCGCCAGCAGCTTGGACAGGCTATACGAGCAGTACTTC
CASSLDRLYEQYF
>TRBV2|.|12|TRBJ2-7|.
TGTGCCAGCAGACCGACTTCCTACGAGCAGTACTTC
CASRPTSYEQYF
>TRBV11-2|TRBD1|14|TRBJ1-1|.
TGTGCCAGCAGACTATTGGACAGGGTCACTGAAGCTTTCTTT
CASRLLDRVTEAFF
>TRBV6-1|TRBD1|13|TRBJ1-2|.
TGTGCCAGCAGTTGGACAGGAAACTATGGCTACACCTTC
CASSWTGNYGYTF
>TRBV10-3|TRBD2|13|TRBJ2-1|.
TGTGCCACCTCCGGGACTAGCGGTAATGAGCAGTTCTTC
CATSGTSGNEQFF
>TRBV7-6|.|13|TRBJ2-3|.
TGTGCCAGCAGTTCTATGCCCACAGATACGCAGTATTTT
CASSSMPTDTQYF
>TRBV6-5|TRBD2|14|TRBJ2-5|.
TGTGCCAGCAGGGCCGGGACTAGTAAAGAGACCCAGTACTTC
CASRAGTSKETQYF
>TRBV6-6|.|13|TRBJ1-5|.
TGTGCCAGCAGTTATCGCGAGGATTGGCCCCAGCATTTT
CASSYREDWPQHF
>TRBV5-1|.|15|TRBJ1-1|.
TGCGCCAGCAGCCGGAGCGCGGCGGCGAACACTGAAGCTTTCTTT
CASSRSAAANTEAFF
>TRBV6-5|.|14|TRBJ2-7|.
TGTGCCAGCAGGGAGGGGGGGAATCCCTACGAGCAGTACTTC
CASREGGNPYEQYF
>TRBV10-3|TRBD1|18|TRBJ1-1|few
TGTGCCATCAGTGAGTCGATCTCCAAAAGCGGGGACAGGGGACAAGCTTTCTTT
CAISESISKSGDRGQAFF
>TRBV6-1|TRBD1|13|TRBJ1-2|.
TGTGCCAGCAGCGGACAGGGGGCGTGGGGCTACACCTTC
CASSGQGAWGYTF
>TRBV9|TRBD1|15|TRBJ2-7|.
TGTGCCAGCAGCTTCGGGACAGGGGGCGCCTACGAGCAGTACTTC
CASSFGTGGAYEQYF